This T cell receptor beta chain was sequenced during a study of blood T cell repertoires in COVID-19. As for the study in general: COVID-19 samples from acute and convalescent phases originated in the United States, Italy and Spain.

Some clones are missing from TCRdb's copy, which holds only in-frame ones; the method was immunoSEQ multiplex PCR. The table lists approximately 160,000 clones, around four fifths of them singletons. This clone appeared a single time. This CDR3 region has 15 residues. V lost 0 bases and J lost 9, with 14 bases in between. Germline CDR1 LNHDA, CDR2 SQIVND (reference sequence). Recovered Cohort 3 donors showed two negative PCRs, clearance, or symptom resolution. This sequence originates from a man aged 45-65 years who had recovered from COVID-19. Sequences were obtained from PBMCs or T cells enriched from blood (not recorded which). This sequence joins TRBV19 and TRBJ2-2, with D hard to call. The CDR3 protein is CASSIDRSPSRELFF. The CDR3 bases are TGTGCCAGTAGTATAGACAGGTCCCCTTCCCGGGAGCTGTTTTTT. Filled out from reference TRBV19 and TRBJ2-2, the complete variable domain reads DGGITQSPKYLFRKEGQNVTLSCEQNLNHDAMYWYRQDPGQGLRLIYYSQIVNDFQKGDIAEGYSVSREKKESFPLTVTSAQKNPTAFYLCASSIDRSPSRELFFGEGSRLTVL.